This entry lists 23 T cell receptor beta chains sequenced from one sample in a study of cytomegalovirus exposure and HLA in healthy donors. This PCR relied on a set of 60 Vbeta primers and 13 Jbeta primers. Measured with immunoSEQ multiplex PCR; TCRdb has only the in-frame clones, and not every one. The sample shows 90,000 or so clones, about four fifths of them seen only once. The sequencing sample was made of PBMCs. These receptors originate from a young man in good health and CMV-seropositive.

The rearrangement links TRBV2 to TRBJ1-3; D uncertain. V gave up 8 bases and J gave up 1 base, with 9 bases separating them. Germline V gene sequence: CDR1 SNHLY, CDR2 FYNNEI. CDR3 length: 13 amino acids. The CDR3 loop is CASGGGSGNTIYF. As DNA, the CDR3 is TGTGCCAGCGGAGGAGGGTCTGGAAACACCATATATTTT.

V and J are TRBV5-1 and TRBJ1-1, with a possible D match to TRBD1 (6 bases). The CDR3 spans 14 residues. The V gene lost 0 bases and the J gene lost 0 bases, with 6 bases spanning the gap. CDR1 SGHRS and CDR2 YFSETQ come from the germline V gene. The CDR3 protein is CASSLDRVNTEAFF. The CDR3 DNA sequence: TGCGCCAGCAGCTTGGACAGGGTGAACACTGAAGCTTTCTTT.

This chain links TRBV6-4 with TRBJ2-5; TRBD1 is a possible D gene (8 bases). Trimming took off 3 bases at V and 6 bases at J, with 14 bases between the two ends. Germline CDR1 and CDR2: MRHNA and SNTAGT. The CDR3 sequence is 14 residues long. CDR3 sequence (DNA): TGTGCCAGCAGTGAACAGGGGGGGGGAAAGACCCAGTACTTC. Amino acids: CASSEQGGGKTQYF.

The chain has TRBV28 and TRBJ1-2; 7 nucleotides match TRBD1. The V and J ends lost 6 bases and 2 bases, in that order; junction bases with no gene match: 12. The CDR3 is 16 residues long. Germline V gene sequence: CDR1 MDHEN, CDR2 SYDVKM. CDR3 amino acids: CASSHPVGGKNYGYTF. CDR3 bases: TGTGCCAGCAGCCACCCCGTAGGGGGCAAAAACTATGGCTACACCTTC.

V and J are TRBV11-2 and TRBJ2-5, with 8 positions matching TRBD2. The CDR3 length is 16 residues. Germline V gene data show CDR1 as SGHAT and CDR2 as FQNNGV. Trimming cost V 3 bases and J 1 base; bases outside gene matches: 7. CDR3 protein: CASSFGLADRQETQYF. CDR3 coding DNA: TGTGCCAGCAGCTTCGGACTAGCAGACCGCCAAGAGACCCAGTACTTC. The full variable domain, in which reference TRBV11-2 and TRBJ2-5 provide the parts outside the CDR3, is EAGVAQSPRYKIIEKRQSVAFWCNPISGHATLYWYQQILGQGPKLLIQFQNNGVVDDSQLPKDRFSAERLKGVDSTLKIQPAKLEDSAVYLCASSFGLADRQETQYFGPGTRLLVL.

The chain carries TRBV28 and TRBJ2-3; 10 nucleotides match TRBD2. The V gene's germline CDR1 is MDHEN and CDR2 SYDVKM. V trimming: 6 bases; J trimming: 2 bases; junction bases outside the gene matches: 5. The CDR3 has 15 residues. CDR3 DNA: TGTGCCAGCAGGTGGACTAGCGGTAACACAGATACGCAGTATTTT. As protein: CASRWTSGNTDTQYF.

This chain connects TRBV9 to TRBJ2-7; D gene uncertain. The germline gives CDR1 SGDLS, CDR2 YYNGEE. The CDR3 has 14 residues. Trimming left V 0 bases short and J 3 bases short, with 10 bases between. The CDR3 loop reads CASSVGAALYEQYF. CDR3 nucleotide sequence: TGTGCCAGCAGCGTAGGGGCCGCACTCTACGAGCAGTACTTC.

The chain links TRBV2 to TRBJ1-6, with D perhaps TRBD1 (6 bases). CDR3 length equals 16 residues. CDR1 and CDR2 from the germline V gene are SNHLY and FYNNEI. Trimming took 2 bases from V and 7 from J, leaving 15 bases between them. DNA of the CDR3: TGTGCCAGCAGTGAAATTCAGGGGTTCCTAAATTCACCCCTCCACTTT. Amino acid sequence: CASSEIQGFLNSPLHF.

The chain links TRBV18 to TRBJ2-5; TRBD2 agrees at 10 bases. V dropped 3 bases and J dropped 5; count of bases not matched to a gene: 6. This CDR3 has 15 residues. Germline lookup yields CDR1 KGHSH and CDR2 LQKENI. CDR3: CASSPTSGSSETQYF. The DNA for the CDR3 is TGTGCCAGCTCACCGACTAGCGGGTCGTCGGAGACCCAGTACTTC.

This chain uses TRBV28 with TRBJ1-2, with D unresolved. Trimming cost V 6 bases and J 7 bases, with 12 bases left between them. This CDR3 has 12 amino acids. Germline CDR1 reads MDHEN; CDR2 reads SYDVKM. The CDR3 bases are TGTGCCAGCAGCACGGTCGGGAGTGGCTACACCTTC. It is translated as CASSTVGSGYTF.

The sample holds one count of this clone. This chain uses TRBV30 with TRBJ1-2; a weak D match, TRBD1 (5 bases). Trimming shortened V by 7 bases and J by 8 bases, and 14 bases separated the two germline ends. The CDR3 length is 11 residues. Germline V gene lookup returns CDR1 GTSNPN and CDR2 SVGIG (reference sequence). The CDR3 region has the DNA TGTGCCTTTGGGGCACAGAGAGGCTACACCTTC. Its protein product is CAFGAQRGYTF.

V usage is TRBV28 and J usage is TRBJ1-5, with D possibly matching TRBD1 (6 bases). CDR3 length equals 16 residues. V was clipped by 5 bases and J by 7 bases, with 21 bases between them. Germline-derived CDR1 and CDR2 are MDHEN and SYDVKM. The CDR3 sequence is CASSAVRTALGQPQHF. CDR3 DNA sequence: TGTGCCAGCAGTGCGGTCCGGACAGCACTGGGACAGCCCCAGCATTTT.

This clone appeared a single time. The CDR3 nucleotides read TGTGCCAGCAGCTTAAGAGGGAGGTCTAGCGGGAGGTGGGGAGATACGCAGTATTTT. Translation: CASSLRGRSSGRWGDTQYF. The V call is TRBV7-2, the J call TRBJ2-3; 11 positions agree with TRBD2. CDR3 length equals 19 residues. J gave up 5 bases and V 2 bases, and 15 bases lay outside the gene matches. Germline assignment: CDR1 SGHTA and CDR2 FQGNSA.

CDR3 residues: CASSRLDRGQGNTIYF. Written as DNA, the CDR3 is TGCGCCAGCAGCCGCCTGGACAGGGGGCAAGGAAACACCATATATTTT. This chain links TRBV5-1 with TRBJ1-3; 11 nucleotides line up with TRBD1. In germline, CDR1 is SGHRS, CDR2 YFSETQ. Trimming took 4 bases from V and 4 from J; bases not matched to a gene: 7. There are 16 residues in the CDR3.

The gene calls are TRBV19 and TRBJ2-7; D is unclear. The CDR3 is 12 amino acids. V lost 1 base and J 7 bases, leaving 8 bases between the germline ends. Germline CDR1 LNHDA, CDR2 SQIVND (reference sequence). CDR3 sequence reads: CASSIASREQYF. The CDR3 nucleotides read TGTGCCAGTAGTATAGCATCGCGGGAGCAGTACTTC. Combining the CDR3 with reference TRBV19 and TRBJ2-7 gives the whole variable domain DGGITQSPKYLFRKEGQNVTLSCEQNLNHDAMYWYRQDPGQGLRLIYYSQIVNDFQKGDIAEGYSVSREKKESFPLTVTSAQKNPTAFYLCASSIASREQYFGPGTRLTVT.

The V gene is TRBV6-5, the J gene TRBJ2-7; 7 bases line up with TRBD2. Per the germline V gene, CDR1 is MNHEY and CDR2 is SVGAGI. V was clipped by 4 bases and J by 2 bases; unmatched bases: 5. The CDR3 has 14 residues. The CDR3 DNA follows: TGTGCCAGCAGTTTGGCTAGCGGACCCTACGAGCAGTACTTC. It specifies CASSLASGPYEQYF.

The chain carries TRBV4-1 and TRBJ1-5; no reliable D call. Looked up from germline, CDR1 is MGHRA and CDR2 is YSYEKL. This CDR3 is 12 amino acids long. V gave up 3 bases and J gave up 4 bases, with 4 bases separating them. Here the CDR3 DNA reads TGCGCCAGCAGCCACCAGAATCAGCCCCAGCATTTT. Translation: CASSHQNQPQHF.

The rearrangement joins TRBV6-5 to TRBJ1-1, with D unresolved. V dropped 2 bases and J dropped 1 base, with 14 bases sitting between them. The CDR3 extends over 16 amino acids. The germline V gene has CDR1 MNHEY and CDR2 SVGAGI. CDR3: CASSYEGLSPNTEAFF. CDR3 sequence (DNA): TGTGCCAGCAGTTACGAGGGCCTGAGTCCGAACACTGAAGCTTTCTTT.

The CDR3 loop reads CASRDSFSGELFF. CDR3 nucleotide sequence: TGTGCCAGTAGAGACTCATTCTCCGGGGAGCTGTTTTTT. The rearrangement joins TRBV6-5 to TRBJ2-2, with unresolved D. Germline CDR1 and CDR2: MNHEY and SVGAGI. The CDR3 is made up of 13 amino acids. Trimming shortened V by 9 bases and J by 6 bases, and 14 bases separated the two germline ends.

The J gene is TRBJ2-1, the V gene TRBV19, with 9 positions matching TRBD2. This CDR3 comprises 17 residues. Looked up from germline, CDR1 is LNHDA and CDR2 is SQIVND (reference sequence). The J segment lost 3 bases and the V segment lost 4 bases, leaving 10 bases of the junction unmatched. Written as DNA, the CDR3 is TGTGCCAGTAGTACTCGGGGTAGCGGGGGCGGCTACAATGAGCAGTTCTTC. The encoded protein is CASSTRGSGGGYNEQFF.

This chain joins TRBV11-2 and TRBJ1-1, with D perhaps TRBD1 (6 bases). Trimming took 4 bases from V and 5 from J, leaving 17 bases between them. The CDR3 runs to 15 residues. The germline V gene has CDR1 SGHAT and CDR2 FQNNGV. CDR3 in amino acids: CASSSDWGRKTEAFF. DNA for the CDR3: TGTGCCAGCAGCTCGGACTGGGGGCGGAAAACTGAAGCTTTCTTT.

This clone has at least ten counts. This sequence joins TRBV5-4 and TRBJ1-3; 8 bases agree with TRBD1. In germline, CDR1 is SGHNT, CDR2 YYREEE (reference sequence). CDR3 length: 17 residues. V gave up 4 bases and J gave up 4 bases; unmatched junction bases: 13. CDR3 sequence: CASSRRTGQPLGNTIYF. As DNA, the CDR3 is TGTGCCAGCAGCAGAAGGACAGGGCAGCCTTTGGGAAACACCATATATTTT.

J is TRBJ1-1 and V is TRBV19; D perhaps matches TRBD1 (6 bases). Germline V gene sequence: CDR1 LNHDA, CDR2 SQIVND (reference sequence). The CDR3 runs 15 residues. V lost 3 bases and J lost 3, with 14 bases in between. DNA of the CDR3: TGTGCCAGTAGTATTACGCAGGGGCGGTACACTGAAGCTTTCTTT. Amino acids: CASSITQGRYTEAFF.